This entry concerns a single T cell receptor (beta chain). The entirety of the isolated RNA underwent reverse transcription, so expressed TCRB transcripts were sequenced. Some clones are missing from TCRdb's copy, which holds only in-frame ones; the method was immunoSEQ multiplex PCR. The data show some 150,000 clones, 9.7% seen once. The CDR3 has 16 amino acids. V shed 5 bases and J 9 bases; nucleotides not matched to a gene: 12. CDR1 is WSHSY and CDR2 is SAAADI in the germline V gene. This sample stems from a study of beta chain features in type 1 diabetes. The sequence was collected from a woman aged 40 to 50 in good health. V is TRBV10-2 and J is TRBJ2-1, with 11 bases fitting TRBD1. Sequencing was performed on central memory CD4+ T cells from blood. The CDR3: CASSRGRDRGEGEQFF. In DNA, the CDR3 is TGCGCCAGCAGTCGAGGTCGGGACAGGGGGGAGGGTGAGCAGTTCTTC.